This T cell receptor beta chain was identified during a study of cytomegalovirus exposure and HLA in healthy donors. Study-level information: T cells numbering around 190 million yielded 90 million to 140 million unique TCR beta sequences in an earlier analysis.

It was healthy bone marrow donors who served as donors. The PCR used 60 Vbeta and 13 Jbeta primers. The protocol was immunoSEQ multiplex PCR, while the TCRdb copy is restricted to in-frame clones and leaves out a portion. Of 130,000 to 150,000 clones in the sample, almost 80% were seen once. V lost 2 bases and J lost 5, with 15 bases in between. CDR1 is SGHDN, CDR2 FVKESK, per germline. The CDR3 spans 15 residues. Sample: PBMCs. This chain uses TRBV14 with TRBJ2-5, with TRBD2 as a possible D gene (6 bases). This sequence originates from a woman in her thirties or forties in good health and CMV-seropositive. The CDR3 here is CASSQLRTSRETQYF. The CDR3 region has the DNA TGTGCCAGCAGCCAACTACGTACTAGCAGGGAGACCCAGTACTTC.